Listed below are T cell receptor beta chains from one sample, sequenced in a study of blood T cell repertoires in COVID-19. Method: immunoSEQ multiplex PCR; TCRdb's copy keeps in-frame clones and lacks some. The sample consists of more than 35,000 clones, around 83% of them appearing once. The sequenced sample was peripheral blood. The receptors were gathered from a woman older than 75 with acute or convalescent COVID-19. CDR3s include the opening cysteine and the closing phenylalanine or tryptophan. Fields, in order: CDR3 length, J gene, V gene, clone size, D gene, CDR3 DNA, CDR3 protein. The D gene is left open where the match is weak. The size field is filled for only some rows; it gives once, few, many or a size class.

CDR3 length: 15; J gene: TRBJ1-1; V gene: TRBV19; clone size: NA; D gene: NA; CDR3 DNA: TGTGCCAGTGGGGGGGACCCCTCTCGGGACACTGAAGCTTTCTTT; CDR3 protein: CASGGDPSRDTEAFF
CDR3 length: 14; J gene: TRBJ1-2; V gene: TRBV7-3; clone size: once; D gene: TRBD1; CDR3 DNA: TGTGCCAGCAGCCCGAACAGGGGTAACTATGGCTACACCTTC; CDR3 protein: CASSPNRGNYGYTF
CDR3 length: 16; J gene: TRBJ1-4; V gene: TRBV10-3; clone size: few; D gene: NA; CDR3 DNA: TGTGCCATCAGTGAGTCTGGGGGGAGACATAATGAAAAACTGTTTTTT; CDR3 protein: CAISESGGRHNEKLFF
CDR3 length: 12; J gene: TRBJ2-2; V gene: TRBV12-3/TRBV12-4; clone size: once; D gene: NA; CDR3 DNA: TGTGCCAGCAGAAGGCAGGCCGGGGAGCTGTTTTTT; CDR3 protein: CASRRQAGELFF
CDR3 length: 13; J gene: TRBJ1-4; V gene: TRBV30; clone size: NA; D gene: TRBD1; CDR3 DNA: TGTGCCTGGAGAGGGGGCGTAGCGGAAAAACTGTTTTTT; CDR3 protein: CAWRGGVAEKLFF
CDR3 length: 17; J gene: TRBJ1-1; V gene: TRBV18; clone size: NA; D gene: TRBD1; CDR3 DNA: TGTGCCAGCTCGCCCTCCCAGGACAGGGGGTACAACACTGAAGCTTTCTTT; CDR3 protein: CASSPSQDRGYNTEAFF
CDR3 length: 17; J gene: TRBJ2-2; V gene: TRBV10-3; clone size: many; D gene: TRBD2; CDR3 DNA: TGTGCCATCAGTGAAACTAGCGGGGGCCTCCAAAGCGGGGAGCTGTTTTTT; CDR3 protein: CAISETSGGLQSGELFF
CDR3 length: 15; J gene: TRBJ1-1; V gene: TRBV7-2; clone size: NA; D gene: TRBD1; CDR3 DNA: TGTGCCAGCAGCCAACAGACAGGGGACCTCACTGAAGCTTTCTTT; CDR3 protein: CASSQQTGDLTEAFF
CDR3 length: 14; J gene: TRBJ1-1; V gene: TRBV6-5; clone size: NA; D gene: NA; CDR3 DNA: TGTGCCAGCAGAGGGGACGGGGGAAACACTGAAGCTTTCTTT; CDR3 protein: CASRGDGGNTEAFF
CDR3 length: 15; J gene: TRBJ2-5; V gene: TRBV11-2; clone size: NA; D gene: NA; CDR3 DNA: TGTGCCAGCAGCTCCCAAGGCCTAGCCGGAGAGACCCAGTACTTC; CDR3 protein: CASSSQGLAGETQYF
CDR3 length: 15; J gene: TRBJ2-7; V gene: TRBV4-1; clone size: few; D gene: TRBD2; CDR3 DNA: TGCGCCAGCAGCCAAGGACTAGCGGGGGGCTACGAGCAGTACTTC; CDR3 protein: CASSQGLAGGYEQYF
CDR3 length: 14; J gene: TRBJ2-7; V gene: TRBV5-6; clone size: NA; D gene: NA; CDR3 DNA: TGTGCCAGCAGCTTCGCGGTCAGTCACTACGAGCAGTACTTC; CDR3 protein: CASSFAVSHYEQYF
CDR3 length: 14; J gene: TRBJ1-2; V gene: TRBV11-3; clone size: NA; D gene: TRBD1; CDR3 DNA: TGTGCCAGCAGCTCCGGGACAGCCAACTATGGCTACACCTTC; CDR3 protein: CASSSGTANYGYTF
CDR3 length: 16; J gene: TRBJ2-2; V gene: TRBV7-9; clone size: NA; D gene: TRBD2; CDR3 DNA: TGTGCCAGCAGCCGTACTAGCGGGGACGACACCGGGGAGCTGTTTTTT; CDR3 protein: CASSRTSGDDTGELFF
CDR3 length: 15; J gene: TRBJ2-3; V gene: TRBV5-5; clone size: NA; D gene: TRBD2; CDR3 DNA: TGTGCCAGCAGCTTCGAAAGCGGGGGGCGGGATACGCAGTATTTT; CDR3 protein: CASSFESGGRDTQYF
CDR3 length: 16; J gene: TRBJ2-3; V gene: TRBV19; clone size: NA; D gene: TRBD2; CDR3 DNA: TGTGCCAGTAGTACGACTAGCGGGGGGTCTGCAGATACGCAGTATTTT; CDR3 protein: CASSTTSGGSADTQYF
CDR3 length: 14; J gene: TRBJ2-1; V gene: TRBV2; clone size: NA; D gene: TRBD1; CDR3 DNA: TGTGCCAGCAGCCGGGACAGGGAACCGGATGAGCAGTTCTTC; CDR3 protein: CASSRDREPDEQFF
CDR3 length: 16; J gene: TRBJ2-2; V gene: TRBV15; clone size: NA; D gene: NA; CDR3 DNA: TGTGCCACCAGCAGAGATTTCGGAACCGGGTCCGGGGAGCTGTTTTTT; CDR3 protein: CATSRDFGTGSGELFF
CDR3 length: 16; J gene: TRBJ1-2; V gene: TRBV11-2; clone size: few; D gene: NA; CDR3 DNA: TGTGCCAGCAGTCGACAGAATCAAAATCAGTTCTATGGCTACACCTTC; CDR3 protein: CASSRQNQNQFYGYTF
CDR3 length: 15; J gene: TRBJ2-7; V gene: TRBV28; clone size: NA; D gene: TRBD2; CDR3 DNA: TGTGCCAGCATCACGGGGGGGGAGGCGCCCTACGAGCAGTACTTC; CDR3 protein: CASITGGEAPYEQYF
CDR3 length: 14; J gene: TRBJ2-4; V gene: TRBV6-5; clone size: NA; D gene: TRBD2; CDR3 DNA: TGTGCCAGCAGTCTATGGACTAGTGGGGACATTCAGTACTTC; CDR3 protein: CASSLWTSGDIQYF
CDR3 length: 11; J gene: TRBJ2-1; V gene: TRBV30; clone size: few; D gene: NA; CDR3 DNA: TGTGCCTGGAGTGTACGGAATGAGCAGTTCTTC; CDR3 protein: CAWSVRNEQFF